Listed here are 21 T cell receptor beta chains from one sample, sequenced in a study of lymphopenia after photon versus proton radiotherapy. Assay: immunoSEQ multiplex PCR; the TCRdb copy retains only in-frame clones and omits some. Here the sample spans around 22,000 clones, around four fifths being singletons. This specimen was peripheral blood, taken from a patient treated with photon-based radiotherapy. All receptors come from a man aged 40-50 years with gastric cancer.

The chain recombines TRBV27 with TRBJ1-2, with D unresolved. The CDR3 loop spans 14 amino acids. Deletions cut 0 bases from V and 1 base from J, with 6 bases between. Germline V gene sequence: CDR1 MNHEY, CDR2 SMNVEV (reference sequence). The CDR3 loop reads CASSLSMSNYGYTF. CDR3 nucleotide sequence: TGTGCCAGCAGTTTATCGATGAGTAACTATGGCTACACCTTC.

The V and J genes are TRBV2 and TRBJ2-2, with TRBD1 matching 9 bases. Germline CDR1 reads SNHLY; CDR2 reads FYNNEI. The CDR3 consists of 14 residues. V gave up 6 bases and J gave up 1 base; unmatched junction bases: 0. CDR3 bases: TGTGCCAGCAGGGACAGGGGGAACACCGGGGAGCTGTTTTTT. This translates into CASRDRGNTGELFF.

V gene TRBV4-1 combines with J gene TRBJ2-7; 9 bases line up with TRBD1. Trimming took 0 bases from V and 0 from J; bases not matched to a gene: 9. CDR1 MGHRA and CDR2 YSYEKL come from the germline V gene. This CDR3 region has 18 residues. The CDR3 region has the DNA TGCGCCAGCAGCCAAGATGGGACAGGGTCTAGGAGCTCCTACGAGCAGTACTTC. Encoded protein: CASSQDGTGSRSSYEQYF.

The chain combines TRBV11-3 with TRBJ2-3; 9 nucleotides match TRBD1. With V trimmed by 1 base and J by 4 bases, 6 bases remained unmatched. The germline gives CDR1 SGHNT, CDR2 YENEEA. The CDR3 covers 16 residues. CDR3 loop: CASSLGPGQGSDTQYF. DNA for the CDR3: TGTGCCAGCAGCTTAGGGCCGGGACAGGGTTCAGATACGCAGTATTTT.

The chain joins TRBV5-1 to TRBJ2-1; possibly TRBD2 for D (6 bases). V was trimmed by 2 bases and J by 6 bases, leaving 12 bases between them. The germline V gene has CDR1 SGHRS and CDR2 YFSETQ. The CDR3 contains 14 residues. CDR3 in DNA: TGCGCCAGCAGCTTACTGGGGGGTTCCAATGAGCAGTTCTTC. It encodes CASSLLGGSNEQFF.

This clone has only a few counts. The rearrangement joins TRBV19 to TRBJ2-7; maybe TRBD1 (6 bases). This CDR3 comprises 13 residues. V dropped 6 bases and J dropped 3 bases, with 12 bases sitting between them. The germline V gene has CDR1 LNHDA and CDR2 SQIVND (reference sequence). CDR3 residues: CASRKDRHYEQYF. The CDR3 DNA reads TGTGCCAGTAGGAAAGACAGGCACTACGAGCAGTACTTC.

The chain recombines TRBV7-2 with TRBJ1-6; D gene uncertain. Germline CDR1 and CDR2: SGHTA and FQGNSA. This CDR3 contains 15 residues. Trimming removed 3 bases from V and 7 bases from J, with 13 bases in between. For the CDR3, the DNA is TGTGCCAGCAGCTTGGGAGGCCCCGCCAATTCACCCCTCCACTTT. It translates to CASSLGGPANSPLHF.

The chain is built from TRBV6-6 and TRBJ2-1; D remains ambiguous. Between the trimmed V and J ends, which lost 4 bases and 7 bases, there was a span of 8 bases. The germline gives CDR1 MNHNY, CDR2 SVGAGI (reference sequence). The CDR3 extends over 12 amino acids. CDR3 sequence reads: CASSLKGNEQFF. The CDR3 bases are TGTGCCAGCAGTTTGAAGGGAAATGAGCAGTTCTTC.

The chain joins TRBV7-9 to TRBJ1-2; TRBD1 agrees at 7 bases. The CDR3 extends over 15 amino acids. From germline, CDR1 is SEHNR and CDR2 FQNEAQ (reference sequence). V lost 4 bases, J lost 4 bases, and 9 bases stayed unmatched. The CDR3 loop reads CASSSRTGDTYGYTF. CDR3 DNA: TGTGCCAGCAGCTCGAGGACAGGAGATACCTATGGCTACACCTTC.

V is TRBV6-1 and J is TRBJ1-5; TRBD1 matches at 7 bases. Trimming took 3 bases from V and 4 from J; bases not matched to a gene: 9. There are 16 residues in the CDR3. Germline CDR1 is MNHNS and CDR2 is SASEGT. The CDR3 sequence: CASSDPDRVVNQPQHF. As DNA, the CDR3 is TGTGCCAGCAGTGACCCCGACAGGGTGGTTAATCAGCCCCAGCATTTT.

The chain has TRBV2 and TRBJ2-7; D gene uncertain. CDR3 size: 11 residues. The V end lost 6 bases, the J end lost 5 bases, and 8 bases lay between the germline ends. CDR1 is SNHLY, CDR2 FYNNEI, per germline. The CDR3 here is CASSTLDEQYF. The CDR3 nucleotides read TGTGCCAGCAGCACCCTAGACGAGCAGTACTTC.

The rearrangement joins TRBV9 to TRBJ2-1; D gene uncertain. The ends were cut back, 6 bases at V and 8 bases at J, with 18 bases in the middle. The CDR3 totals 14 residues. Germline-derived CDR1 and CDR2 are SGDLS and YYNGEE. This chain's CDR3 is CASNENSPSDEQFF. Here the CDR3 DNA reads TGTGCCAGCAACGAGAACTCCCCTTCGGATGAGCAGTTCTTC.

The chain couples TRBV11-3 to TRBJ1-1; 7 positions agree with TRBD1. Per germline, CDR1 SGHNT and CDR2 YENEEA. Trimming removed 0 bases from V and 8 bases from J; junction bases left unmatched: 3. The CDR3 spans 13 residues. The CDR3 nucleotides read TGTGCCAGCAGCTTAGAAGGGACAGAAGAAGCTTTCTTT. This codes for CASSLEGTEEAFF.

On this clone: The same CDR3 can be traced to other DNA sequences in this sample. The CDR3 loop is CASSLSGGAGGEQFF. CDR3 nucleotides: TGTGCCAGCAGTCTTAGCGGGGGGGCAGGTGGTGAGCAGTTCTTC. The genes are TRBV27 and TRBJ2-1; TRBD2 matches at 11 bases. The V gene end was trimmed by 5 bases and the J gene end by 9 bases; junction bases not matched to a gene: 9. Germline CDR1 and CDR2: MNHEY and SMNVEV (reference sequence). CDR3 size: 15 residues.

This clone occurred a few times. The CDR3: CASSQDIDRGKSDTQYF. CDR3 DNA sequence: TGCGCCAGCAGCCAAGATATTGACAGGGGGAAGTCAGATACGCAGTATTTT. The J gene is TRBJ2-3, the V gene TRBV4-3, with TRBD1 matching over 9 bases. Germline values: CDR1 LGHNA, CDR2 YSLEER. The CDR3 is 17 residues long. The V segment lost 0 bases and the J segment 4 bases; nucleotides outside the gene matches: 8.

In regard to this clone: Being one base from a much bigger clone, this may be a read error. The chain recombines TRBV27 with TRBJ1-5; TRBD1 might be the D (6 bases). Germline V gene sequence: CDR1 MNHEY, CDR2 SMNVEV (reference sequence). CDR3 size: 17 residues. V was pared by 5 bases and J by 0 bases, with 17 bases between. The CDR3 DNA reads TGTGCCAGCAGTCCCCACGGGGGGGGCCCTAGCAATCAGCCCCAGCATTTT. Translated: CASSPHGGGPSNQPQHF.

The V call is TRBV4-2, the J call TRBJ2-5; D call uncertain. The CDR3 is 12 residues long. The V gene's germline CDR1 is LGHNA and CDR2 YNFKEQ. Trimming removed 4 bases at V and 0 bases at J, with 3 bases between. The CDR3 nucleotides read TGTGCCAGCAGCCCGTACCAAGAGACCCAGTACTTC. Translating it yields CASSPYQETQYF.

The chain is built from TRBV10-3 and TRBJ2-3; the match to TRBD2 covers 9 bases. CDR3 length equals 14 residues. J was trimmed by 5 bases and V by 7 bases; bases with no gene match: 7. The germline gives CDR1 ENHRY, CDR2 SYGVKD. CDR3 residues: CAIKSSGDLDTQYF. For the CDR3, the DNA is TGTGCCATCAAGTCTAGCGGGGACCTAGATACGCAGTATTTT.

The CDR3 sequence is CASSMWQTNEKLFF. In DNA form, the CDR3 reads TGTGCCAGCAGTATGTGGCAGACTAATGAAAAACTGTTTTTT. The chain recombines TRBV27 with TRBJ1-4, with unresolved D. CDR1 MNHEY and CDR2 SMNVEV come from the germline V gene (reference sequence). The CDR3 runs 14 residues. Trimming pared 5 bases from V and 2 bases from J, leaving 9 bases between.

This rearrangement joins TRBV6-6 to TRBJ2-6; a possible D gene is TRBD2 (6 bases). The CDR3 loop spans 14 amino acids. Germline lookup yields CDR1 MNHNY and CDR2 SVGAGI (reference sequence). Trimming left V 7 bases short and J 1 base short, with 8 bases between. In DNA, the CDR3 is TGTGCCAGCACACGGGGGTCTGGGGCCAACGTCCTGACTTTC. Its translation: CASTRGSGANVLTF.

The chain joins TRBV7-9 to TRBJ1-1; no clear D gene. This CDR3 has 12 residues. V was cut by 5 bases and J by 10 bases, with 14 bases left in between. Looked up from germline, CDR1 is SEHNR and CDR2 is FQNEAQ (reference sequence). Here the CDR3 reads CASSPRVSGAFF. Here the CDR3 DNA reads TGTGCCAGCAGCCCAAGGGTATCAGGAGCTTTCTTT. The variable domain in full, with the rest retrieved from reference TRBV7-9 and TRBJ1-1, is DTGVSQNPRHKITKRGQNVTFRCDPISEHNRLYWYRQTLGQGPEFLTYFQNEAQLEKSRLLSDRFSAERPKGSFSTLEIQRTEQGDSAMYLCASSPRVSGAFFGQGTRLTVV.